This TCR beta chain is from a study of PD-L1 blockade in urothelial cancer. Study-wide background: Patients, treated from about 2014 onward, received atezolizumab 1,200 mg intravenously every 3 weeks. Analyses used blood from 3 weeks (second dose) and 6 weeks after treatment start.

General observations from the study: When measured at 3 weeks, tumor-associated blood clones expanded more in durable-benefit patients.

TCRdb's table, derived via immunoSEQ multiplex PCR, lists solely in-frame clones and lacks some. The sample records 11,000 to 15,000 clones, 88% being singletons. Comments on this clone: The antigen is not known.

The V and J ends lost 7 bases and 2 bases respectively, with 26 bases between them. The CDR3 is 19 amino acids. Germline values: CDR1 LNHDA, CDR2 SQIVND (reference sequence). Each patient gave between 1 and 8 samples of peripheral blood mononuclear cells, which were collected pretreatment and during treatment. The source was PBMCs, collected around atezolizumab (anti-PD-L1) treatment. The chain has TRBV19 and TRBJ2-2; tentative D call: TRBD1 (6 bases). This clonotype originated in a man aged 70 or older with urothelial cancer. The CDR3 DNA sequence: TGTGCCAGTACCTATGACAGGAGCTTAACCCCCATTAACACCGGGGAGCTGTTTTTT. Encoded protein: CASTYDRSLTPINTGELFF.